The TCR beta chain described here comes from a study of blood T cell repertoires in COVID-19. Authors' data handling: Estimated nucleated cell counts came from reference gene primer amplification. The table came from immunoSEQ multiplex PCR; TCRdb's copy has only in-frame clones and leaves some out. V and J calls and clone size are given by that table; D and trimming were obtained from the DNA. The sample has roughly 38,000 clones; over 75% are singletons. V lost 8 bases to trimming and J lost 1 base; unmatched junction nucleotides: 5. In germline, CDR1 is SEHNR, CDR2 FQNEAQ (reference sequence). CDR3 length: 14 amino acids.

Sequencing used peripheral blood. V gene TRBV7-9 combines with J gene TRBJ2-5; 9 nucleotides align to TRBD1. This receptor was obtained from a woman in her 70s with acute or convalescent COVID-19. The CDR3 reads CASLDRGGQETQYF. CDR3 DNA sequence: TGTGCCAGCCTGGACAGGGGTGGCCAAGAGACCCAGTACTTC.